This TCR beta chain was documented in a study of vaccination and CD4 T cells after COVID-19 (dated 2022 in TCRdb). In terms of the full investigation: In the convalescent cohort there were six males and four females, among whom were two Hispanic individuals, seven Caucasians, two Asians and one multiracial person. Post-vaccine blood samples were taken a median of approximately 76 days after the second vaccine dose, with a range of roughly 13 to 250 days. Participants received two doses of either the Pfizer-BioNTech BNT162b2 vaccine (n=8) or the Moderna mRNA-1273 vaccine (n=2). For stimulating the cultures, overlapping spike peptide pools were used, derived from SARS-CoV-2 as well as from the common cold coronaviruses HCoV-NL63, HCoV-OC43 and HCoV-229E. In roughly 11 COVID-19 convalescent patients and several infection-naive healthy vaccine recipients, the spike-specific CD4+ TCR repertoire before mRNA vaccination was compared with the repertoire after mRNA vaccination. Control cultures received a CEFX viral epitope pool as the positive control, an HIV-1 Nef peptide pool as the negative control, or no peptide. Post-COVID blood samples from convalescent patients were collected a median of around 100 days after diagnosis, with a range of 35 to 161 days. An earlier paper using these donors assessed, at the TCR clonotype level, memory CD4+ T cell crossreactivity between SARS-CoV-2 and common cold coronavirus spike proteins. Broad study findings and their caveats: An increase in the median number of SARS-CoV-2-reactive clonotypes from approximately 20 after infection to roughly 36 after vaccination was observed, but the change was not found to be significant. The number of convalescent patients in the study was relatively small, and the study did not examine early timepoints following natural infection. In convalescent patients, nearly all vaccine-specific clones (304 of 307) were found to be mono-reactive for SARS-CoV-2 spike rather than cross-reactive with common cold coronaviruses. In convalescent patients, a median about 84% of post-vaccine SARS-CoV-2-reactive clones were detected only after vaccination, and vaccine-specific priming was suggested by this finding.

A remark on this clonotype: There is no known antigen for this receptor. Base qualities are not recorded, but no much larger clone differs from it by a single base.

For this chain, trimming is 4 bases at the V end and 1 base at the J end, and the number of junction bases without a gene match is 7. CDR1 and CDR2 are read off the germline V gene as SGHRS and YFSETQ. The CDR3, from cysteine to phenylalanine, totals 16 residues. CDR3 DNA only is kept here, 48 bases in frame from base 1. The receptor library was made with PCR. DNA from cultured CD4+ T cells was subjected to TCR sequencing with the Oncomine TCR Beta short-read assay at the Johns Hopkins FTIC core. The QIAamp micro DNA kit was used to extract genomic DNA from the cultured CD4+ T cells. The Oncomine TCR Beta libraries from cultured CD4+ T cells were pooled using unique dual indexes and then sequenced on an Illumina iSeq 100. In the authors' own workflow: Non-productive sequences were removed, and CDR3s that did not start with C, did not end with F or W, or were shorter than 7 amino acids were discarded. The MANAFEST web application was used to identify antigen-specific clonotypes by comparing peptide-stimulated wells against reference wells and other culture wells. Positive clones required FDR below 0.05, an odds ratio above 5, and productive frequency above 0.1% in at least two of three replicate wells. A clonotype was classed as cross-reactive if the clonotype showed significant expansion both in SARS-CoV-2 spike wells and in at least one common cold coronavirus spike condition. CDR3 homology was assessed with Levenshtein distances (stringdist) and unrooted phylogenetic trees (ape) in R version 3.6.1. TCRdb reworked the public reads: Q25 trimming with fastp, MiXCR clone assembly, productive beta chains retained. For every CDR3 protein sequence, its rows merge into one entry that carries the most common genes and DNA. Clone size and V and J calls follow TCRdb, not the original study. Across this sample there are 4,000 to 4,500 distinct CDR3 sequences, with approximately 71% seen only once. The ten largest clones add up to 37% of the sample.

Explained via the paper, the treatment or condition label denotes: roughly nine-day PBMC culture with coronavirus spike peptide pools or control peptides (ViraFEST assay). CD4+ T cells from unexposed donors were collected before the COVID-19 pandemic (2011-2018). The study used the ViraFEST assay, which expanded antigen-specific T cells with peptide pools and then identified expanded clonotypes by TCR sequencing. Around 2 million PBMCs per well were cultured in IMDM with approximately 5.2% human AB serum and 8 to 10 IU/ml IL-2, plus 10 ug/ml peptide pools. On days 3 and 7, half of the culture medium was replaced with fresh IL-2-containing medium. Once the cells had been in culture for around nine days, the EasySep CD4+ T cell isolation kit was used to isolate CD4+ T cells by negative selection. As far as cell numbers permitted, CD4+ T cells from unexposed donors were tested for reactivity against SARS-CoV-2 S and N as well as four spike pools from common cold coronaviruses. PBMCs were separated from whole blood using Ficoll-Paque Plus gradient centrifugation and then either used fresh or cryopreserved at -140C. Triplicate wells were generally used for each culture condition. The leukapheresis product for the unexposed donors was obtained through commercial purchase.

Sequenced sample: CD4+ T cells from blood, cultured in vitro. The rearranged segments are TRBV5-1 and TRBJ1-2, and 10 junctional nucleotides match TRBD1. This clonotype originated in a human donor in good health. The CDR3 corresponds to CASSTGQGILNYGYTF. In nucleotide form, the sequence is TGCGCCAGCAGCACGGGACAGGGGATCCTTAACTATGGCTACACCTTC.